This T cell receptor (beta chain) was recorded in a study of shared clonotypes between healthy human individuals. Germline V gene sequence: CDR1 SGHDT, CDR2 YYEEEE. The CDR3 extends over 16 amino acids. After removal of 6 bases from V and 3 bases from J, the junction contained 13 bases not matched to a gene. Genomic DNA of each subset was evenly split across several immunoSEQ plates. About 30,000 T cell genomes, or approximately 190 ng DNA, went into the sorted-subset replicate PCRs. As originally analysed: Filtering differed, since immunoSEQ gave only junction sequences and no quality scores. Generated by immunoSEQ multiplex PCR, the TCRdb table keeps only in-frame clones and is missing some. V and J calls and clone size are given by that table; D and trimming were obtained from the DNA. The repertoire includes roughly 2 million clones, about 95% of them detected once, and roughly 0.13% sits in the top ten.

The sequence was obtained from a man aged 18 to 29 in good health. The V and J genes are TRBV5-6 and TRBJ2-5, with 8 bases lining up with TRBD1. What was sequenced was naive CD4+ T cells sorted from blood. Documented subset: CD45RA+ positively selected. CDR3 DNA: TGTGCCAGCACCTCAACCCTTCAGGACAGGGAAGAGACCCAGTACTTC. It is translated as CASTSTLQDREETQYF.